This T cell receptor (beta chain) was recovered during a study of cytomegalovirus exposure and HLA in healthy donors. General observations from the study: Most TCR beta V segments were productive about 87% or about 30% of the time in an earlier analysis. Analysis performed later showed TCR beta chains linked to HLA being more clonally expanded than equally common others.

Germline loops: CDR1 LNHDA, CDR2 SQIVND (reference sequence). CDR3 length equals 15 residues. Trimming cost V 0 bases and J 0 bases, with 8 bases left between them. Donors consisted of healthy bone marrow donors. This clone was observed a handful of times. Its antigen remains unidentified. The PCR employed 60 Vbeta primers together with 13 Jbeta primers. Authors' data handling: An analysis performed later counted 75 million to 80 million unique TCR beta chains (roughly 10 million of them shared). Sequencing was performed with immunoSEQ multiplex PCR; in TCRdb, only in-frame clones are kept and a portion is missing. V and J calls and clone size are copied from that table; D and trimming were computed from the DNA. Of 100,000 to 150,000 clones listed, approximately 65% are singletons.

Sequenced material: PBMCs. The source is a man aged 18-30 years in good health and CMV-seronegative. This chain links TRBV19 with TRBJ1-1; D is possibly TRBD1 (5 bases). The CDR3 spells CASSIDRALNTEAFF. The CDR3 DNA follows: TGTGCCAGTAGTATAGACAGGGCCCTGAACACTGAAGCTTTCTTT.